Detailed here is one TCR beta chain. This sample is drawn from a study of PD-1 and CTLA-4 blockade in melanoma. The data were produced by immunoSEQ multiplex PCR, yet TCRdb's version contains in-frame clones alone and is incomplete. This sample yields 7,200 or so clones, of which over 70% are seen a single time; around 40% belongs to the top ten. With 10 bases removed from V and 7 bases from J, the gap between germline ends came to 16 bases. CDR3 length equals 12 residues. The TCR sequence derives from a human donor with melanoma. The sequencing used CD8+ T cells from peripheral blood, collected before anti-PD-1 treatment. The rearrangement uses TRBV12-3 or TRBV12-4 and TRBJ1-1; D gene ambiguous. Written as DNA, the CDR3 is TGTGCCACCAGCTACGGGCCTTATGAAGCTTTCTTT. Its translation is CATSYGPYEAFF.